Listed below are T cell receptor beta chains from one sample, sequenced in a study of shared clonotypes between healthy human individuals. The table came from immunoSEQ multiplex PCR; TCRdb's copy has only in-frame clones and leaves some out. The sample comprises about 2.2 million clones, under 95% of which are singletons, and around 1.7% rests with the top ten. Sequencing used naive CD8+ T cells from PBMCs. The receptors come from a man younger than 35 in good health. Some clones in this sample may be carry-over from other donors' samples. CDR3s leave out the opening cysteine and the closing phenylalanine or tryptophan.

j_gene: TRBJ1-1
v_gene: TRBV27
CDR3aa: ASSLDAGSTEAF

j_gene: TRBJ1-1
v_gene: TRBV7-9
CDR3aa: ASSIAFGQGSNTEAF

j_gene: TRBJ2-7
v_gene: TRBV7-2
CDR3aa: ASSQGGFDYEQY

j_gene: TRBJ2-7
v_gene: TRBV7-6
CDR3aa: ASSLKLAREQY

j_gene: TRBJ2-2
v_gene: TRBV28
CDR3aa: ASSLWSSGMEGELF

j_gene: TRBJ2-1
v_gene: TRBV9
CDR3aa: ASSVGTATWNEQF

j_gene: TRBJ2-3
v_gene: TRBV29-1
CDR3aa: SVATGRNTQY

j_gene: TRBJ1-4
v_gene: TRBV27
CDR3aa: ASSLSGGRKLF

j_gene: TRBJ2-7
v_gene: TRBV5-8
CDR3aa: ASSLGPGQY

j_gene: TRBJ2-3
v_gene: TRBV9
CDR3aa: ASGFQREAYSTDTQY

j_gene: TRBJ2-5
v_gene: TRBV19
CDR3aa: ASSVGIQETQY

j_gene: TRBJ2-3
v_gene: TRBV7-2
CDR3aa: ASSLGLAGKGDTQY